This TCR beta chain came from a study of shared clonotypes between healthy human individuals. Findings and caveats of the study: When naive CD4 clonotypes were compared across a few donors, approximately 5% were shared.

A note on this clone: Its target is not known. The junction does not match germline at one end; this may be a read error.

Several immunoSEQ plates received, in even portions, the genomic DNA of each subset. Clones were sequenced by immunoSEQ multiplex PCR, and TCRdb holds only the in-frame ones, with some missing. The sample lists approximately 2.3 million clones, more than 85% occurring once. Sequenced sample: naive CD4+ T cells from PBMCs. Documented subset: CD45RA+ positively selected. The receptor comes from a man aged 18 to 29 in good health. Some clones in this sample may be carry-over from other donors' samples.

The CDR3 nucleotides read TGTGCCAGCAGATTAGGACTAGCCTCAGATACGCAGTATTTT. Translating it yields CASRLGLASDTQYF. This sequence joins TRBV11-1 and TRBJ2-3; 8 bases agree with TRBD2. CDR3 length equals 14 residues. The germline gives CDR1 SGHAT, CDR2 FQDESV (reference sequence). Looking up the rest from reference TRBV11-1 and TRBJ2-3 gives the full variable domain: EAEVAQSPRYKITEKSQAVAFWCDPISGHATLYWYRQILGQGPELLVQFQDESVVDDSQLPKDRFSAERLKGVDSTLKIQPAELGDSAMYLCASRLGLASDTQYFGPGTRLTVL.